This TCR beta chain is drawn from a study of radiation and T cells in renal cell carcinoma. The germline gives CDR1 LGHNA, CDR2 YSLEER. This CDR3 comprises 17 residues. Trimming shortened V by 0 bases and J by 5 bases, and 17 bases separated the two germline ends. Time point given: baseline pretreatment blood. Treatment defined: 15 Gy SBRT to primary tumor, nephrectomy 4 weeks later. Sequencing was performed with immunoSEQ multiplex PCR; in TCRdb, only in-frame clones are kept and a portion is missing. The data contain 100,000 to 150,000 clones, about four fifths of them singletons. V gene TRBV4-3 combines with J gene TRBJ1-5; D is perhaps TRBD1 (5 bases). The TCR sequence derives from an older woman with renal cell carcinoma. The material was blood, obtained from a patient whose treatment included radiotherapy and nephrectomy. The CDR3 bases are TGCGCCAGCAGCCAAGAGGGCCGGCCGAGAGGGGATCAGCCCCAGCATTTT. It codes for CASSQEGRPRGDQPQHF.